This T cell receptor beta chain is from a study of blood T cell repertoires in COVID-19. Method: immunoSEQ multiplex PCR; TCRdb's copy keeps in-frame clones and lacks some. The top ten clones hold about 4.2% of a sample with under 350,000 clones, 70% to 90% of them seen once. The CDR3 sequence is 12 residues long. The germline gives CDR1 MGHRA, CDR2 YSYEKL. Deletions cut 1 base from V and 6 bases from J, with 6 bases between. Sequencing input: PBMCs or T cells enriched from blood (not recorded which). V is TRBV4-1 and J is TRBJ1-1, with D hard to call. This TCR was sampled from a man aged 30 to 39 who had recovered from COVID-19. The CDR3 sequence: CASSQASSEAFF. The DNA for the CDR3 is TGCGCCAGCAGCCAAGCATCATCTGAAGCTTTCTTT.